This T cell receptor (beta chain) was retrieved from a study of blood T cell repertoires in COVID-19. About the study: The United States, Italy and Spain were the sources of the acute and convalescent COVID-19 samples. Sources were T cells, B-cell-depleted T cells, or PBMCs; the material itself was cDNA or gDNA.

Per the study methods: Estimates of nucleated cell counts were drawn from the amplification of reference gene primers. This table comes from immunoSEQ multiplex PCR, and its TCRdb copy is limited to in-frame clones, with some not included. That table furnishes V, J and clone size, whereas the DNA furnished D and trimming. The table lists 120,000 to 150,000 clones, 85% to 90% of them singletons, with 1.5% in the top ten. The source of this sequence is a woman in her fifties or sixties with acute or convalescent COVID-19. Material for sequencing was peripheral blood.

Here the CDR3 reads CASSQGQGIHNEQFF. For the CDR3, the DNA is TGTGCCAGCAGCCAAGGACAGGGGATCCACAATGAGCAGTTCTTC. This chain uses TRBV4-2 with TRBJ2-1, with 8 bases fitting TRBD1. This CDR3 is built from 15 residues. The ends lost 1 base at V and 5 bases at J; junction bases unmatched: 4. Per germline, CDR1 LGHNA and CDR2 YNFKEQ.